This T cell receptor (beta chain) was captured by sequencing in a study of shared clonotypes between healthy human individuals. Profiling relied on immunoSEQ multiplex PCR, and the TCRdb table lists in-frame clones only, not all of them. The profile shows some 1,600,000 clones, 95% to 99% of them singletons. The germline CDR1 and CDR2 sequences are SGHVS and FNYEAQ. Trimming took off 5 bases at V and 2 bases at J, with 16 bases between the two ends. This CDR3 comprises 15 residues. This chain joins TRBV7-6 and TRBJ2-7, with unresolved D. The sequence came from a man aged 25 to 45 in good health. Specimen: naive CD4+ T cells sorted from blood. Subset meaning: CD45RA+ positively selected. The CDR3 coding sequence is TGTGCCAGCAGCGCGGTGGCCCCGGGCACCTACGAGCAGTACTTC. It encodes CASSAVAPGTYEQYF.